This T cell receptor beta chain was sequenced in a study of cytotoxic CD8 clonotypes in ibrutinib-treated CLL (dated by TCRdb to the early 2020s). Background for the entire study: The cohort was composed of more than ten relapsed/refractory and 15 treatment-naive patients; IGHV unmutated status was identified in some 17 patients. Samples averaged approximately 250,000 productive templates and just under 95,000 productive rearrangements. Longitudinal samples were obtainable from about 30% of the 86 participants in the trial. Partial responses were observed in about 24 patients and complete responses in 2; after a median follow-up of 68 months, remission was maintained in 14 patients and progression was observed in approximately 12. Response samples were obtained after a median of around 11 months of treatment, with a range of about 6 to 36 months. Patients were still on ibrutinib when every remission and progressive disease sample was collected. Cryopreserved peripheral blood mononuclear cells were collected at three points: before therapy, at response, and at either sustained remission or disease progression. What the work shows at the level of the full study, not this receptor alone: Public clonotypes were rare and either contracted or stayed stable during treatment, and the rise in clonality at ibrutinib response reflected the expansion of private clonotypes. Baseline clonality exceeded that of age-matched healthy donors and correlated strongly with circulating CD8+ T-cell counts. Clonality increased at ibrutinib response, stayed stable in sustained remission, and fell back toward baseline at progression. Lymph node repertoires were not examined, and the timing of sampling was not matched between patients in sustained remission and those whose disease progressed.

From cysteine to phenylalanine, the CDR3 is 12 amino acids long. Of all the DNA, just the CDR3 is kept, 36 bases in frame from base 1. Relative to germline, V is 4 bases shorter and J is 10 bases shorter, with 13 bases between their ends. CDR1 SEHNR and CDR2 FQNEAQ are derived from the germline V gene (reference sequence). The sample's time point, from its label and the paper: about twelve months on ibrutinib. For TCR beta library preparation, roughly 2 micrograms of genomic DNA were extracted from the cryopreserved PBMCs. Longitudinal blood samples from CLL patients on ibrutinib monotherapy underwent high-throughput TCR beta sequencing. The patients took part in an open-label, single-center phase 2 trial of ibrutinib monotherapy. Each clonotype received, on average, 10x coverage in deep resolution sequencing performed on a MiSeq, where the target depth lay between 1 in 1 million and 1 in 200,000 T cells. The immunoSEQ hsTCRB Kit was used to generate the TCR beta libraries. The published analysis was carried out like this. ImmunoSEQ Data Assistant and ImmunoSEQ Analyzer were used for data analysis, and V, D and J genes were assigned according to IMGT definitions. Clonality was computed as one minus normalized Shannon entropy of productive rearrangement frequencies, ranging from 0 to 1. Only overrepresented clonotypes making up at least 0.05% of the repertoire of each patient were included in the public clonotype analysis. Some 13 age-matched healthy donor repertoires from immuneACCESS served as clonality controls. TCRdb holds this immuneACCESS table with in-frame rearrangements only. Some clones are missing; in checked studies, unresolved V genes explain under half, and the rest has no known cause. That table furnishes V, J and clone size, whereas the DNA furnished D and trimming. This sample gives some 130,000 clones in total; 75% to 95% of them show up just once. Clones ranked in the top ten supply 9.5% to 14% of the sample.

About this clone: The antigen it binds to is not known. No base qualities exist here, and no much larger clone lies one base off it.

The sequence was collected from a human donor with chronic lymphocytic leukemia. The receptor chain draws on TRBV7-9 and TRBJ1-1; the D region possibly corresponds to TRBD1 (6 bases align). The sample here was PBMCs, taken after 12 months of ibrutinib treatment. The nucleotides are TGTGCCAGCAGCTCAGGGGAGCGTGCAGCTTTCTTT. Protein translation: CASSSGERAAFF.